A selection of T cell receptor beta chains follows, all from one sample in a study of blood T cell repertoires in COVID-19. TCRdb's copy holds only in-frame clones and misses some; the assay was immunoSEQ multiplex PCR. The profile covers a few hundred thousand clones, with about 78% appearing a single time and over 7% taken by the ten largest. Sequencing used peripheral blood. Every receptor here comes from a woman in her 70s with acute or convalescent COVID-19. Each CDR3 is given with its conserved first and last residue. A D gene is named only where the DNA matches it firmly. Not every row has a clone size; where given, it reads once, few, many or a size class.

J gene: TRBJ1-1
D gene: NA
clone size: NA
V gene: TRBV5-1
CDR3 DNA: TGCGCCAGCAGCTTGGACAGGGTAGCCACTGAAGCTTTCTTT
CDR3 protein: CASSLDRVATEAFF

J gene: TRBJ1-2
D gene: TRBD1
clone size: NA
V gene: TRBV15
CDR3 DNA: TGTGCCACCAGCCGAGGGGGGTCGGACAGGGGGTACACCTTC
CDR3 protein: CATSRGGSDRGYTF

J gene: TRBJ2-3
D gene: TRBD2
clone size: NA
V gene: TRBV7-2
CDR3 DNA: TGTGCCAGCAGCCCCTACGTCCTAGCGGGGGGCGGGGAAGATACGCAGTATTTT
CDR3 protein: CASSPYVLAGGGEDTQYF

J gene: TRBJ2-4
D gene: NA
clone size: NA
V gene: TRBV9
CDR3 DNA: TGTGCCAGCAGCGTAGATTCCGGTTTCAGGGACATTCAGTACTTC
CDR3 protein: CASSVDSGFRDIQYF

J gene: TRBJ2-3
D gene: NA
clone size: NA
V gene: TRBV5-1
CDR3 DNA: TGCGCCAGCAGCTATCAAGGAGACGAGACGGATACGCAGTATTTT
CDR3 protein: CASSYQGDETDTQYF

J gene: TRBJ2-6
D gene: TRBD1
clone size: NA
V gene: TRBV5-8
CDR3 DNA: TGTGCCAGCACCCCCACAGGGGCCCTCTCTGGGGCCAACGTCCTGACTTTC
CDR3 protein: CASTPTGALSGANVLTF

J gene: TRBJ1-4
D gene: TRBD1
clone size: few
V gene: TRBV3-1/TRBV3-2
CDR3 DNA: TGTGCCAGCAGCTACACAGGGGGCAATGAAAAACTGTTTTTT
CDR3 protein: CASSYTGGNEKLFF

J gene: TRBJ2-6
D gene: TRBD1
clone size: NA
V gene: TRBV5-1
CDR3 DNA: TGCGCCAGCAGCAGACGGGACAGGGGTTTTGGGGCCAACGTCCTGACTTTC
CDR3 protein: CASSRRDRGFGANVLTF

J gene: TRBJ1-6
D gene: NA
clone size: NA
V gene: TRBV19
CDR3 DNA: TGTGCCAGTAGTACTCAGAACTCCTATAATTCACCCCTCCACTTT
CDR3 protein: CASSTQNSYNSPLHF

J gene: TRBJ1-2
D gene: NA
clone size: NA
V gene: TRBV27
CDR3 DNA: TGTGCCAGCAGTTTTGCAGGGGTGATCTCTAACTATGGCTACACCTTC
CDR3 protein: CASSFAGVISNYGYTF

J gene: TRBJ1-2
D gene: NA
clone size: NA
V gene: TRBV14
CDR3 DNA: TGTGCCAGCAGCCAAGACAGGTCCGGAGGCTATGGCTACACCTTC
CDR3 protein: CASSQDRSGGYGYTF

J gene: TRBJ2-3
D gene: TRBD2
clone size: NA
V gene: TRBV7-2
CDR3 DNA: TGTGCCAGCAGCTTAGATTTACTAGCGGGTTACCCAGATACGCAGTATTTT
CDR3 protein: CASSLDLLAGYPDTQYF

J gene: TRBJ2-2
D gene: NA
clone size: few
V gene: TRBV9
CDR3 DNA: TGTGCCAGCAGCCCTGGGAAAAGGGGCCCGGACACCGGGGAGCTGTTTTTT
CDR3 protein: CASSPGKRGPDTGELFF

J gene: TRBJ1-4
D gene: TRBD1
clone size: NA
V gene: TRBV6-6
CDR3 DNA: TGTGCCAGCAGTCGGTCGACAGGGGGCGGAGGGTATGAAAAACTGTTTTTT
CDR3 protein: CASSRSTGGGGYEKLFF

J gene: TRBJ2-5
D gene: NA
clone size: NA
V gene: TRBV12-3/TRBV12-4
CDR3 DNA: TGTGCCAGCAGTTTCAATCAATTAGAGACCCAGTACTTC
CDR3 protein: CASSFNQLETQYF

J gene: TRBJ1-2
D gene: TRBD1
clone size: NA
V gene: TRBV7-8
CDR3 DNA: TGTGCCAGCAGCTTAGATAACAGGGGGTTTGGCTACACCTTC
CDR3 protein: CASSLDNRGFGYTF

J gene: TRBJ2-3
D gene: NA
clone size: NA
V gene: TRBV3-1/TRBV3-2
CDR3 DNA: TGTGCCAGCAGCCAAGCCGTAGATACGCAGTATTTT
CDR3 protein: CASSQAVDTQYF

J gene: TRBJ2-2
D gene: NA
clone size: NA
V gene: TRBV5-8
CDR3 DNA: TGTGCCAGCAGCCGGTGGCTAAGAGGGACCGGGGAGCTGTTTTTT
CDR3 protein: CASSRWLRGTGELFF

J gene: TRBJ2-2
D gene: TRBD1
clone size: once
V gene: TRBV5-4
CDR3 DNA: TGTGCCAGCAGCCCCTGGGACAGGCGTGCCGGGGAGCTGTTTTTT
CDR3 protein: CASSPWDRRAGELFF

J gene: TRBJ1-5
D gene: TRBD1
clone size: NA
V gene: TRBV7-9
CDR3 DNA: TGTGCCAGCAGCTCGAACCAGGGGGAAGGGTATCAGCCCCAGCATTTT
CDR3 protein: CASSSNQGEGYQPQHF

J gene: TRBJ1-2
D gene: NA
clone size: NA
V gene: TRBV4-2
CDR3 DNA: TGTGCCAGCAGCGCACCCGGGACTCCAAAGGAGTATGGCTACACCTTC
CDR3 protein: CASSAPGTPKEYGYTF

J gene: TRBJ1-6
D gene: NA
clone size: NA
V gene: TRBV6-4
CDR3 DNA: TGTGCCAGCAGTGACACGGGAGCGAGCTCCTATAATTCACCCCTCCACTTT
CDR3 protein: CASSDTGASSYNSPLHF

J gene: TRBJ2-7
D gene: NA
clone size: NA
V gene: TRBV14
CDR3 DNA: TGTGCCAGCAGCCAAGTGAGTGGAGTGGTCTTC
CDR3 protein: CASSQVSGVVF

J gene: TRBJ2-3
D gene: TRBD2
clone size: NA
V gene: TRBV6-1
CDR3 DNA: TGTGCCAGCAGTGCCGGGACTAGCGGGGGGGCAGGCACAGATACGCAGTATTTT
CDR3 protein: CASSAGTSGGAGTDTQYF

J gene: TRBJ2-1
D gene: TRBD2
clone size: NA
V gene: TRBV19
CDR3 DNA: TGTGCCAGTAGGACCAGCGGGGGGGCACGCAATGAGCAGTTCTTC
CDR3 protein: CASRTSGGARNEQFF

J gene: TRBJ1-2
D gene: NA
clone size: NA
V gene: TRBV6-5
CDR3 DNA: TGTGCCAGCAGTTCCGGGACACTTCTTAACTATGGCTACACCTTC
CDR3 protein: CASSSGTLLNYGYTF

J gene: TRBJ2-7
D gene: NA
clone size: NA
V gene: TRBV18
CDR3 DNA: TGTGCCAGCTCACGCGAGCGGGACGAGCAGTACTTC
CDR3 protein: CASSRERDEQYF

J gene: TRBJ2-6
D gene: NA
clone size: NA
V gene: TRBV18
CDR3 DNA: TGTGCCAGCTCACCCTTTACTAGCTCTGGGGCCAACGTCCTGACTTTC
CDR3 protein: CASSPFTSSGANVLTF

J gene: TRBJ1-1
D gene: TRBD1
clone size: NA
V gene: TRBV6-6
CDR3 DNA: TGTGCCAGCAGAGGACAGGGGGAGGGTGAAGCTTTCTTT
CDR3 protein: CASRGQGEGEAFF

J gene: TRBJ2-7
D gene: NA
clone size: NA
V gene: TRBV19
CDR3 DNA: TGTGCCAGTAGTTCCCGGCAGGGTACCTACGAGCAGTACTTC
CDR3 protein: CASSSRQGTYEQYF

J gene: TRBJ2-3
D gene: TRBD2
clone size: NA
V gene: TRBV6-2/TRBV6-3
CDR3 DNA: TGTGCCAGCAGCCCGGGGAGGGCCTACACAGATACGCAGTATTTT
CDR3 protein: CASSPGRAYTDTQYF